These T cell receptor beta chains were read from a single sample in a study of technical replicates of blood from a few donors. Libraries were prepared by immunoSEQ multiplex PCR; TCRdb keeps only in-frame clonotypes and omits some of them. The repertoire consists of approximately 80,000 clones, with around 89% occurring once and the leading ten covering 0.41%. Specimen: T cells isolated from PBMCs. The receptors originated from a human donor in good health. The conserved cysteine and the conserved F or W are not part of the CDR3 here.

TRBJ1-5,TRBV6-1,ASSEWSDRETFQPQH
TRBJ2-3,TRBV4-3,ASSQDMRDRGADTQY
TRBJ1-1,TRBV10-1,ASSVGQRTEAF
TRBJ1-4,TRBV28,ASSLGVWTGAEKLF
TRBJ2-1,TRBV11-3,ASSSTGTYSSYNEQF
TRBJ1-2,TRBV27,ASSFGTGKGYT
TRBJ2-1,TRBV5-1,ASSLAGGSDNEQF
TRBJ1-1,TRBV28,ASTLTGADTEAF
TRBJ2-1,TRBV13,ASAGADNEQF
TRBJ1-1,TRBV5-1,ASSLTGAGPEAF
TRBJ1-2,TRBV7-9,ASNRVLNGYT
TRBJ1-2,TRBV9,ASSVTTAANYGYT
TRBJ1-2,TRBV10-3,AISLGQGEAGYT
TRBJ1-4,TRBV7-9,ASSAGQGYGKLF
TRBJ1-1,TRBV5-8,ASSWTGQLEAF
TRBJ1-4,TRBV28,ASRGRGTGVEKLF
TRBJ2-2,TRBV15,ATSIGTMAYGELF
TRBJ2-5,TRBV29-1,SVEPDRGHQETQY
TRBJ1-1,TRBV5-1,ASSRDSTNTEAF
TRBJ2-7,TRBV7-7,ASSLTNSYEQY
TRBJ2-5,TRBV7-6,ASSRVMTGGKETQY
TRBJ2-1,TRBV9,ASSGRSGSLVNEQF
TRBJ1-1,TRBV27,ASSIDRVGTEAF
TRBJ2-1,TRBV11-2,ASSPRSPFSSSYNEQF
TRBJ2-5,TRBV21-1,ASSKALRDRGRPKETQY
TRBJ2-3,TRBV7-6,ASSRLAGVHTQY
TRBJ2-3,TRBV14,ASSQVKGAGTDTQY
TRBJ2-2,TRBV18,ASSQGQVVGELF
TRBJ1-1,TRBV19,ASSFAHQGTEAF
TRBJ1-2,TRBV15,ATSRGRTEGYT
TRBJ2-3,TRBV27,ASSPLEDTQY
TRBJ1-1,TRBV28,ASSLPNPKVPEAF
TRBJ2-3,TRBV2,AISRGLTTDTQY
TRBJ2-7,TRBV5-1,ASSPGRGYEQY
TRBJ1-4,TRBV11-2,ASSLGWQATNEKLF
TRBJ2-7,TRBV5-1,ASSLTGEWNEQY
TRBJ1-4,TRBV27,ASSSRGFNEKLF
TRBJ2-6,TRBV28,ASSPGQFISGANVLT
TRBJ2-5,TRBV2,ASSHNIAGSFETQY
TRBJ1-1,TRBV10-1,ATPGTGKCVDTEAF
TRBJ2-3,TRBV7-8,ASSPGLAGFDTQY
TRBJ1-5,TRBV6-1,ASSEDLDRGMEPQH
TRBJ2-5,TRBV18,ASSPPPRDQETQY
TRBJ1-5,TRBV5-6,ASSYRTAISSNQPQH
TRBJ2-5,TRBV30,AWSKFSGGETQY
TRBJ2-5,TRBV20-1,SASSRETQY
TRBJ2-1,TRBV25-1,ASSEGDYIYNEQF
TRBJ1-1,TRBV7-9,ASSRHDEGTEAF
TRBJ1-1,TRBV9,ASSVATGTMNTEAF
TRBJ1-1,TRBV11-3,ASSLLGSSNTEAF
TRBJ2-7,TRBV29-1,SVGRGGTYEQY
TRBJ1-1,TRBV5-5,ASSLTPAGPKNTEAF
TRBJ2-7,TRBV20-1,SASLGYEQY
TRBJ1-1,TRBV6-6,ASSYPQGAKTEAF
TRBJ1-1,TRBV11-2,ASSLFRGHNTEAF
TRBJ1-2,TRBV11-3,ASQDRHYGYT
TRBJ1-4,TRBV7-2,ASSLGGGAYEKLF